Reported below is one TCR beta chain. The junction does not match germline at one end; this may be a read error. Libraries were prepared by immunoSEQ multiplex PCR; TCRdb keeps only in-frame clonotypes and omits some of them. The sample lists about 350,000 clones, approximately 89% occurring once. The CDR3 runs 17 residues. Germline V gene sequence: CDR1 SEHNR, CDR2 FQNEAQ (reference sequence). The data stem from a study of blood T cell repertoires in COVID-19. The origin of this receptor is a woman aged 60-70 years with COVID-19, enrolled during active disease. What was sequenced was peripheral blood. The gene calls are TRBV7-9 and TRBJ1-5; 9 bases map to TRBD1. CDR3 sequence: CASSLGTSTGGKQPQHF. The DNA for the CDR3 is TGTGCCAGCAGCTTAGGCACAAGTACAGGGGGCAAGCAGCCCCAGCATTTT.